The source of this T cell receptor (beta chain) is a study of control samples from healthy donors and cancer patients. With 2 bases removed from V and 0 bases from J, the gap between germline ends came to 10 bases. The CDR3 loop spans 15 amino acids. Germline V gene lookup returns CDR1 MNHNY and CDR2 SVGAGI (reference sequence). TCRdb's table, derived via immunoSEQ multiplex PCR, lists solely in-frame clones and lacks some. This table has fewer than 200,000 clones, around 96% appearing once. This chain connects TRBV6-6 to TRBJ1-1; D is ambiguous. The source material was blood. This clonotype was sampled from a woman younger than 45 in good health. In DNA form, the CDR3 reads TGTGCCAGCAGTTACCCGGTCAGGCTGAACACTGAAGCTTTCTTT. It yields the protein CASSYPVRLNTEAFF.